A selection of T cell receptor beta chains follows, all from one sample in a study of T cells in Graves' hyperthyroidism and ophthalmopathy. TCRdb processed the multiplex PCR reads anew with MiXCR; each CDR3 protein has one entry. The sample has around 620,000 distinct CDR3 sequences; approximately 15% are singletons. Sequencing was done on a sample of blood. The receptors come from a woman aged 18-29 years with Graves' ophthalmopathy. Each CDR3 is given with its conserved first and last residue. D genes are given only for firm matches. A clone size is listed for some rows: how often the clone was seen (once, few, many), or a class if it is expanded.

.	many	TRBJ2-7	TRBV18	CASSSPGVGRYF	TGTGCCAGCTCATCGCCAGGGGTGGGCAGGTACTTC
.	many	TRBJ1-2	TRBV14	CASSQASDYGYTF	TGTGCCAGCAGCCAGGCGAGCGACTATGGCTACACCTTC
.	many	TRBJ2-5	TRBV2	CASSALQETQYF	TGTGCCAGCAGTGCCCTCCAAGAGACCCAGTACTTC
.	few	TRBJ2-2	TRBV7-7	CASSTGLTTGELFF	TGTGCTAGCAGCACAGGGTTGACCACCGGGGAGCTGTTTTTT
.	.	TRBJ1-6	TRBV10-2	CASRGRDSYNSPLHF	TGCGCCAGCAGGGGGAGGGACTCCTATAATTCACCCCTCCACTTT
.	many	TRBJ2-7	TRBV11-3	CASSFQTSYEQYF	TGTGCCAGCAGCTTCCAGACCTCCTACGAGCAGTACTTC
.	.	TRBJ1-5	TRBV30	CASSRPFGRVGQPQHF	TGTGCCAGTAGTCGACCCTTTGGCAGGGTGGGACAGCCCCAGCATTTT
TRBD1	many	TRBJ1-1	TRBV30	CAWNRGQGAEAFF	TGTGCCTGGAATAGGGGACAGGGAGCTGAAGCTTTCTTT
TRBD1	few	TRBJ2-1	TRBV5-5	CASSRGPGTEQFF	TGTGCCAGCAGCAGGGGGCCTGGGACAGAGCAGTTCTTC
TRBD1	few	TRBJ1-2	TRBV29-1	CSVVPGQGFGGGYTF	TGCAGCGTCGTTCCGGGACAGGGATTCGGAGGAGGCTACACCTTC
.	many	TRBJ2-3	TRBV11-3	CASSHDLAWAHDTDTQYF	TGTGCCAGCAGCCACGATTTGGCCTGGGCCCACGACACAGATACGCAGTATTTT
.	.	TRBJ2-7	TRBV6-9	CASSYAGGGEQYF	TGTGCCAGCAGTTACGCAGGAGGGGGCGAGCAGTACTTC
TRBD2	.	TRBJ2-7	TRBV7-2	CASSPGLAGAVEQYF	TGTGCCAGCAGCCCGGGACTAGCGGGAGCGGTCGAGCAGTACTTC
TRBD2	.	TRBJ2-1	TRBV12-3/TRBV12-4	CASSFATSRPLYNEQFF	TGTGCCAGCAGTTTTGCGACTAGCCGACCTCTCTACAATGAGCAGTTCTTC
.	many	TRBJ2-4	TRBV4-1	CASSQALDIQYF	TGCGCCAGCAGCCAAGCCCTAGACATTCAGTACTTC
TRBD1	.	TRBJ2-2	TRBV5-6	CASSIGQAGELFF	TGTGCCAGCAGCATAGGACAGGCCGGGGAGCTGTTTTTT
TRBD1	many	TRBJ1-2	TRBV12-3/TRBV12-4	CASSFRQTGGKGYGYTF	TGTGCCAGCAGTTTTCGACAAACAGGGGGCAAAGGCTATGGCTACACCTTC
.	few	TRBJ2-1	TRBV4-1	CASSQEDSGYNEQFF	TGCGCCAGCAGCCAGGAAGACAGCGGCTACAATGAGCAGTTCTTC
TRBD2	.	TRBJ2-1	TRBV4-2	CASSPGLVHNEQFF	TGTGCCAGCAGCCCGGGACTAGTCCACAATGAGCAGTTCTTC
.	many	TRBJ2-7	TRBV29-1	CSVGAGYEQYF	TGCAGCGTTGGGGCAGGGTACGAGCAGTACTTC
TRBD1	many	TRBJ1-1	TRBV5-6	CASSLKFRGPDTEAFF	TGTGCCAGCAGCTTAAAATTCAGGGGGCCCGACACTGAAGCTTTCTTT
.	few	TRBJ2-1	TRBV19	CASSIRADSYNEQFF	TGTGCCAGTAGTATTAGAGCGGACTCCTACAATGAGCAGTTCTTC
.	many	TRBJ2-7	TRBV3-1	CASSRAGTPRTYEQYF	TGTGCCAGCAGCCGCGCCGGGACACCGAGGACCTACGAGCAGTACTTC
.	many	TRBJ2-7	TRBV29-1	CSVEERAGTPSYEQYF	TGCAGCGTTGAAGAAAGAGCCGGGACCCCATCCTACGAGCAGTACTTC
.	.	TRBJ1-5	TRBV27	CASSPYRVNQPQHF	TGTGCCAGCAGTCCATACAGGGTCAATCAGCCCCAGCATTTT
.	many	TRBJ2-7	TRBV7-2	CASSSRDLTYEQYF	TGTGCCAGCAGCTCGCGGGACCTTACCTACGAGCAGTACTTC
.	many	TRBJ2-7	TRBV7-8	CASSSKLPGSLVSYEQYF	TGTGCCAGCAGCTCGAAGCTCCCAGGATCCCTCGTCTCCTACGAGCAGTACTTC
TRBD1	.	TRBJ1-6	TRBV28	CASSLSAGGSSPLHF	TGTGCCAGCAGTTTATCCGCAGGGGGCAGTTCACCCCTCCACTTT
TRBD1	.	TRBJ2-7	TRBV6-4	CASSDPGTGVFYEQYF	TGTGCCAGCAGTGACCCCGGGACAGGGGTTTTCTACGAGCAGTACTTC
.	.	TRBJ1-1	TRBV6-1	CASSALGVLNTEAFF	TGTGCCAGCAGCGCTTTAGGGGTCTTGAACACTGAAGCTTTCTTT
.	.	TRBJ1-1	TRBV7-9	CASSANRVSVTEAFF	TGTGCCAGCAGCGCTAACAGGGTTTCGGTCACTGAAGCTTTCTTT
TRBD1	many	TRBJ1-1	TRBV12-5	CASGLWTGAPMNTEAFF	TGTGCTAGTGGTTTATGGACAGGAGCGCCTATGAACACTGAAGCTTTCTTT
.	few	TRBJ1-1	TRBV28	CASSSQVEAFF	TGTGCCAGCAGTTCCCAGGTTGAAGCTTTCTTT
TRBD1	.	TRBJ2-3	TRBV6-1	CASNQRTGSVDTQYF	TGTGCCAGCAACCAACGGACAGGGAGTGTAGATACGCAGTATTTT
.	many	TRBJ1-1	TRBV30	CAWSVGIMNTEAFF	TGTGCCTGGAGTGTAGGCATAATGAACACTGAAGCTTTCTTT
TRBD2	.	TRBJ2-1	TRBV25-1	CASRMGLAGVTEQFF	TGTGCCAGCAGGATGGGACTAGCGGGAGTTACTGAGCAGTTCTTC
.	many	TRBJ1-2	TRBV6-6	CASSYYQGGGYTF	TGTGCCAGCAGTTACTATCAGGGAGGTGGCTACACCTTC
TRBD1	many	TRBJ1-2	TRBV30	CAWSQGTDYGYTF	TGTGCCTGGAGCCAAGGGACAGATTATGGCTACACCTTC
TRBD2	few	TRBJ2-1	TRBV2	CASSEVAGEGYNEQFF	TGTGCCAGCAGTGAAGTGGCGGGAGAAGGGTACAATGAGCAGTTCTTC
TRBD2	many	TRBJ2-3	TRBV6-2/TRBV6-3	CASSAREAGGPYTQYF	TGTGCCAGCAGTGCCAGGGAAGCGGGAGGGCCCTATACGCAGTATTTT
.	many	TRBJ1-2	TRBV6-1	CASSMTDDGYTF	TGTGCCAGCAGTATGACAGATGATGGCTACACCTTC
.	few	TRBJ2-2	TRBV20-1	CSARGGGQGMGKNTGELFF	TGCAGTGCTAGAGGGGGGGGGCAGGGAATGGGAAAGAACACCGGGGAGCTGTTTTTT
.	.	TRBJ2-5	TRBV4-3	CASSQDARLVGETQYF	TGCGCCAGCAGCCAAGATGCGAGACTGGTAGGAGAGACCCAGTACTTC